The rows below give T cell receptor beta chains drawn from one sample of a study of T cell repertoires in cytomegalovirus infection. Each CDR3 protein is one row after TCRdb ran MiXCR on the reads. The table includes about 76,000 distinct CDR3 sequences, 3% to 4.5% detected once. The sample consisted of PBMCs. Every receptor here comes from a human donor in good health (CMV status not recorded). Some clones in this sample may be carry-over from other donors' samples. CDR3s include the opening cysteine and the closing phenylalanine or tryptophan. The D gene is left open where the match is weak. The size entry gives once, few, many or a size class.

>TRBJ2-5|-|TRBV6-2/TRBV6-3|many
CASSTFETQYF
TGTGCCAGCAGCACCTTTGAGACCCAGTACTTC
>TRBJ1-4|TRBD1|TRBV7-3|many
CASSPGQGPNEKLFF
TGTGCCAGCAGCCCCGGACAGGGACCTAATGAAAAACTGTTTTTT
>TRBJ2-1|-|TRBV7-9|many
CASSLDTYNEQFF
TGTGCCAGCAGCTTAGACACCTACAATGAGCAGTTCTTC
>TRBJ1-4|-|TRBV6-5|many
CASSYGGRDEKLFF
TGTGCCAGCAGTTACGGCGGGCGCGATGAAAAACTGTTTTTT
>TRBJ2-2|TRBD2|TRBV7-2|many
CASSLAGSGGWTGELFF
TGTGCCAGCAGCTTAGCAGGGAGCGGGGGTTGGACCGGGGAGCTGTTTTTT
>TRBJ1-3|-|TRBV7-2|many
CASSLGGSRHTIYF
TGTGCCAGCAGCTTGGGGGGTTCGAGACACACCATATATTTT
>TRBJ1-5|-|TRBV7-8|many
CASSLAMAGSNQPQHF
TGTGCCAGCAGCTTAGCGATGGCGGGTAGCAATCAGCCCCAGCATTTT
>TRBJ2-5|-|TRBV18|many
CASQQQNQETQYF
TGTGCCAGTCAACAGCAGAACCAAGAGACCCAGTACTTC
>TRBJ1-2|-|TRBV6-6|many
CASSYSSTYNYGYTF
TGTGCCAGCAGTTACTCCAGCACCTATAACTATGGCTACACCTTC
>TRBJ2-1|-|TRBV6-1|many
CASKGADQYNEQFF
TGTGCCAGCAAAGGGGCCGACCAATACAATGAGCAGTTCTTC
>TRBJ1-1|-|TRBV7-8|many
CASSFGRVAEAFF
TGTGCCAGCAGCTTTGGAAGGGTCGCTGAAGCTTTCTTT
>TRBJ2-7|-|TRBV6-2/TRBV6-3|many
CASSLPRPPTEQYF
TGTGCCAGCAGTCTTCCGCGACCACCCACCGAGCAGTACTTC
>TRBJ2-6|-|TRBV27|many
CAVGWGAGANVLTF
TGTGCCGTGGGGTGGGGAGCCGGGGCCAACGTCCTGACTTTC
>TRBJ1-6|-|TRBV7-9|many
CASSATFGGGRNGGPLHF
TGTGCCAGCAGCGCGACCTTCGGGGGGGGTAGGAATGGTGGACCCCTCCACTTT
>TRBJ1-1|-|TRBV7-8|many
CASSLAWGNTEAFF
TGTGCCAGCAGCTTAGCTTGGGGAAACACTGAAGCTTTCTTT
>TRBJ2-5|TRBD2|TRBV5-1|many
CASSYGLDGETQYF
TGCGCCAGCAGCTATGGACTAGATGGAGAGACCCAGTACTTC
>TRBJ2-1|TRBD2|TRBV7-3|many
CASSRGGGSYNEQFF
TGTGCCAGCAGTCGCGGGGGAGGCTCCTACAATGAGCAGTTCTTC
>TRBJ2-5|-|TRBV7-2|many
CASSPELETQYF
TGTGCCAGCAGCCCCGAGCTGGAGACCCAGTACTTC
>TRBJ1-1|-|TRBV4-3|many
CASSQGAHTEAFF
TGCGCCAGCAGCCAAGGGGCCCACACTGAAGCTTTCTTT